A selection of T cell receptor beta chains follows, all from one sample in a study of beta chain features in type 1 diabetes. Measured with immunoSEQ multiplex PCR; TCRdb has only the in-frame clones, and not every one. Of about 290,000 clones listed, around 7.3% are singletons. What was sequenced was central memory CD4+ T cells from blood. These receptors were obtained from a woman under 30 in good health. CDR3s include the opening cysteine and the closing phenylalanine or tryptophan. D genes are given only for firm matches. Expanded clones get a size class; other rows say once, few or many, or leave the size out.

>TRBJ1-2|NA|TRBV7-2|many
TGTGCCAGCGGGCAGAACTATGGCTACACCTTC
CASGQNYGYTF
>TRBJ2-1|TRBD2|TRBV4-3|NA
TGCGCCAGCAGCGAAGACCCGACCCGAGCGGGGACCTACAATGAGCAGTTCTTC
CASSEDPTRAGTYNEQFF
>TRBJ1-1|TRBD1|TRBV19|few
TGTGCCAGTATGTTTGACAGGGGGCTAGGTGAAGCTTTCTTT
CASMFDRGLGEAFF
>TRBJ2-1|TRBD2|TRBV7-2|NA
TGTGCCACCTTGTGGCGGGAGGGCGGGCATGAGCAGTTCTTC
CATLWREGGHEQFF
>TRBJ2-1|NA|TRBV27|few
TGTGCCAGCAGTTTGGCAGGGGCTACGGGTGAGCAGTTCTTC
CASSLAGATGEQFF
>TRBJ1-1|NA|TRBV4-1|few
TGCGCCAGCAGCCAAACCGGGGGGGTGAACACTGAAGCTTTCTTT
CASSQTGGVNTEAFF
>TRBJ2-1|NA|TRBV13|NA
TGTGCCAGCAGCCCGCAGGCCGTGGGGACTGCGAACAATGAGCAGTTCTTC
CASSPQAVGTANNEQFF
>TRBJ2-1|NA|TRBV28|NA
TGTGCCAGCCCGCCTCCTGGGGGCTCGAGCAATGAGCAGTTCTTC
CASPPPGGSSNEQFF
>TRBJ2-7|NA|TRBV5-1|few
TGCGCCAGCCAAGGAAACTTCGAGCAGTACTTC
CASQGNFEQYF
>TRBJ2-1|NA|TRBV7-8|few
TGTGCCAGCAGCACAGGGACTAAGGGAGTCAATGAGCAGTTCTTC
CASSTGTKGVNEQFF
>TRBJ2-1|TRBD2|TRBV5-1|few
TGCGCCAGCACAAAACTAGCGGGACAAGAGCAGTTCTTC
CASTKLAGQEQFF
>TRBJ2-5|NA|TRBV4-3|few
TGCGCCAGCAGCCAAGGTGTGTGGGAGAGTCGACAAGAGACCCAGTACTTC
CASSQGVWESRQETQYF
>TRBJ2-1|NA|TRBV9|few
TGTGCCAGCAGCGTAGGGCAGGGGCCCTACAATGAGCAGTTCTTC
CASSVGQGPYNEQFF
>TRBJ1-1|NA|TRBV5-1|few
TGCGCCAGCCATCCGGGGGGGTCGTTGAACACTGAAGCTTTCTTT
CASHPGGSLNTEAFF
>TRBJ2-7|TRBD2|TRBV30|many
TGTGCCTGGAGTGGACTAGCGGGAGGCTACGAGCAGTACTTC
CAWSGLAGGYEQYF
>TRBJ1-5|NA|TRBV15|few
TGTGCCACCAGCAGAGATATGCTTTCGGGTCAGCCCCAGCATTTT
CATSRDMLSGQPQHF
>TRBJ2-3|TRBD1|TRBV2|few
TGTGCCAGCTCAGGACAGGGACTTCTTAGCACAGATACGCAGTATTTT
CASSGQGLLSTDTQYF
>TRBJ1-2|NA|TRBV6-5|few
TGTGCCAGCAGTTACTCGATTCTTGGTGGCTACACCTTC
CASSYSILGGYTF
>TRBJ2-2|TRBD1|TRBV7-2|NA
TGTGCCAGCAGCTTAAATGCCTGGACAGGCGGGGAGCTGTTTTTT
CASSLNAWTGGELFF
>TRBJ2-6|NA|TRBV2|NA
TGTGCCAGCAGTTACAACTCTGGGGCCAACGTCCTGACTTTC
CASSYNSGANVLTF
>TRBJ2-4|TRBD1|TRBV7-3|NA
TGTGCCAGCAGCCACCGGGACAGGGAGGTGACTGCCAAAAACATTCAGTACTTC
CASSHRDREVTAKNIQYF
>TRBJ2-3|TRBD1|TRBV4-2|NA
TGTGCCAGCAGCCAGGGGACAGGGAGCACAGATACGCAGTATTTT
CASSQGTGSTDTQYF
>TRBJ1-1|NA|TRBV19|many
TGTGCCAGTCGGGCCCCCTCGGCCTCGAGGCACACTGAAGCTTTCTTT
CASRAPSASRHTEAFF
>TRBJ1-2|NA|TRBV11-1|NA
TGTGCCAGCAGCTTAGAAGCGCTGGTGAGGGGAAACACCTTC
CASSLEALVRGNTF
>TRBJ2-1|NA|TRBV7-9|NA
TGTGCCAGCAGCTTAGTAGGTACTTTGGACAATGAGCAGTTCTTC
CASSLVGTLDNEQFF
>TRBJ2-5|TRBD1|TRBV4-2|NA
TGTGCCAGCAGCCAAGGGGACAGGGGTTACCAAGAGACCCAGTACTTC
CASSQGDRGYQETQYF
>TRBJ1-2|NA|TRBV5-4|NA
TGTGCCAGCAGCACGCTTTGGGATGGCTACACCTTC
CASSTLWDGYTF
>TRBJ1-1|NA|TRBV7-2|few
TGTGCCAGCAGCAAAAGGGTGAACACTGAAGCTTTCTTT
CASSKRVNTEAFF
>TRBJ2-2|NA|TRBV5-4|few
TGTGCCAGCAGCTTGGGTGTGGCAGGGTCGACCGGGGAGCTGTTTTTT
CASSLGVAGSTGELFF
>TRBJ2-2|NA|TRBV6-6|NA
TGTGCCAGCAGTTACAACCAGGGGCGGAATACCGGGGAGCTGTTTTTT
CASSYNQGRNTGELFF
>TRBJ2-2|NA|TRBV7-2|NA
TGTGCCAGCAGCGCGCCCAGGACAGATCTGAACACCGGGGAGCTGTTTTTT
CASSAPRTDLNTGELFF
>TRBJ2-3|NA|TRBV13|many
TGTGCCAGCAGACACTCTAGCGAGGAGGACACAGATACGCAGTATTTT
CASRHSSEEDTDTQYF
>TRBJ2-2|NA|TRBV14|NA
TGTGCCAGCAGCGGGCCGATCGTTGACGGGGAGCTGTTTTTT
CASSGPIVDGELFF
>TRBJ2-1|NA|TRBV7-2|many
TGTGCCAGCAGCTTAACCCAGTACCCCTACAATGAGCAGTTCTTC
CASSLTQYPYNEQFF
>TRBJ1-2|NA|TRBV6-5|NA
TGTGCCAGCAGTCTAGAAACAGGGAACTATGGCTACACCTTC
CASSLETGNYGYTF
>TRBJ2-1|NA|TRBV29-1|many
TGCAGCCTATCGAAGGCCCACAATGAGCAGTTCTTC
CSLSKAHNEQFF
>TRBJ2-7|TRBD1|TRBV9|NA
TGTGCCAGCAGCGTGGGGACAGGGGCGCGCGAGCAGTACTTC
CASSVGTGAREQYF
>TRBJ2-5|NA|TRBV7-2|NA
TGTGCCAGCACCTCGGCCGGGGGTCGGGAGACCCAGTACTTC
CASTSAGGRETQYF
>TRBJ2-2|NA|TRBV29-1|NA
TGCAGCGCCTCGCGGCGTGAAAACACCGGGGAGCTGTTTTTT
CSASRRENTGELFF
>TRBJ2-6|NA|TRBV18|NA
TGTGCCAGCTCACCACGGATGAACACTGGGGCCAACGTCCTGACTTTC
CASSPRMNTGANVLTF
>TRBJ2-3|NA|TRBV7-2|few
TGTGCCAGCAGTACGGGACTCACAGATACGCAGTATTTT
CASSTGLTDTQYF
>TRBJ2-1|TRBD2|TRBV6-1|NA
TGTGCCAGCAGTGTGCCAGCGGGAGTTTACAATGAGCAGTTCTTC
CASSVPAGVYNEQFF
>TRBJ2-5|NA|TRBV7-8|NA
TGTGCCAGCAGCTTAGGCCCGGGCGCCCCCCAGTACTTC
CASSLGPGAPQYF
>TRBJ2-3|NA|TRBV5-1|few
TGCGCCAGCAGCTTGCAGGACTTTAGCACAGATACGCAGTATTTT
CASSLQDFSTDTQYF
>TRBJ2-7|NA|TRBV30|many
TGTGCCTGGAGTGTAACAGGGTCAGATCTCGAGCAGTACTTC
CAWSVTGSDLEQYF